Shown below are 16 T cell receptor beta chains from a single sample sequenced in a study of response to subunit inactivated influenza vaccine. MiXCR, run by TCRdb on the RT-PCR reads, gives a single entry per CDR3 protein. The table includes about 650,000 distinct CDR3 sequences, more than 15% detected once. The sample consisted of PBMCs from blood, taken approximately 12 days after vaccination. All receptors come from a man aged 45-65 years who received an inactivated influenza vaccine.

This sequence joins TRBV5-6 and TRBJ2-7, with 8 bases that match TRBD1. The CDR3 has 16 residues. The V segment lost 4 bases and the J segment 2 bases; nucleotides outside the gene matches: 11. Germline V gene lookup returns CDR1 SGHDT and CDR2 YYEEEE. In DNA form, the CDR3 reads TGTGCCAGCAGCGCAACCGGGACAGGACCTGCCTACGAGCAGTACTTC. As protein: CASSATGTGPAYEQYF.

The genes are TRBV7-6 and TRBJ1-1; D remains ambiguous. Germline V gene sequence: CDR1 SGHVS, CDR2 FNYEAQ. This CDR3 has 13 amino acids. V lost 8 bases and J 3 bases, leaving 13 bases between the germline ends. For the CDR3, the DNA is TGTGCCAGCTACGGGTCTTCGCACACTGAAGCTTTCTTT. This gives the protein CASYGSSHTEAFF. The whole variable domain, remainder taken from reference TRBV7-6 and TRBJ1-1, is GAGVSQSPRYKVTKRGQDVALRCDPISGHVSLYWYRQALGQGPEFLTYFNYEAQQDKSGLPNDRFSAERPEGSISTLTIQRTEQRDSAMYRCASYGSSHTEAFFGQGTRLTVV.

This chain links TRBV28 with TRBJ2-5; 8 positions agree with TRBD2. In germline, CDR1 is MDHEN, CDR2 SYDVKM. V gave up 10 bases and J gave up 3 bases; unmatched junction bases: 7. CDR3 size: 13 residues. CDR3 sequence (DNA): TGTGCCACCCTTTTCGGGGGGGAAGAGACCCAGTACTTC. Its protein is CATLFGGEETQYF.

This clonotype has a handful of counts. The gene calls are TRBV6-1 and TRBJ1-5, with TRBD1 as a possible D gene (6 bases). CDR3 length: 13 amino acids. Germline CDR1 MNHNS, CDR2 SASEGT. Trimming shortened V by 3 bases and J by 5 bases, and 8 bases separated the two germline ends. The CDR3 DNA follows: TGTGCCAGCAGTGAGGGGGCCGATCAGCCCCAGCATTTT. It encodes CASSEGADQPQHF.

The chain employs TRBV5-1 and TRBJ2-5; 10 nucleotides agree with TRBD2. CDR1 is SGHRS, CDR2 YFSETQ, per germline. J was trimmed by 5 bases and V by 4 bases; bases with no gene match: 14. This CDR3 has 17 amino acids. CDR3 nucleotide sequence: TGCGCCAGCAGCCCGGGGCGGGGACTAGCGAGAGGGGAGACCCAGTACTTC. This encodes CASSPGRGLARGETQYF.

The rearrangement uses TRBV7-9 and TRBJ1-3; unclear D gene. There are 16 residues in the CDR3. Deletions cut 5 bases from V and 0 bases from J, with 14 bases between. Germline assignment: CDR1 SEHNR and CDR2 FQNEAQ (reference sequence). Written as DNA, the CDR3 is TGTGCCAGCAGCAAAAGTACGGTGATCTCTGGAAACACCATATATTTT. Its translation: CASSKSTVISGNTIYF. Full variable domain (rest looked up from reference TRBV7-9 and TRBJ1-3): DTGVSQNPRHKITKRGQNVTFRCDPISEHNRLYWYRQTLGQGPEFLTYFQNEAQLEKSRLLSDRFSAERPKGSFSTLEIQRTEQGDSAMYLCASSKSTVISGNTIYFGEGSWLTVV.

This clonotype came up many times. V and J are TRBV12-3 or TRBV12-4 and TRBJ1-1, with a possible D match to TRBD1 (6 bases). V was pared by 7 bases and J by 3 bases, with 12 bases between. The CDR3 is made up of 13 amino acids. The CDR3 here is CASTGQTDTEAFF. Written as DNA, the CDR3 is TGTGCCAGCACCGGACAGACCGACACTGAAGCTTTCTTT.

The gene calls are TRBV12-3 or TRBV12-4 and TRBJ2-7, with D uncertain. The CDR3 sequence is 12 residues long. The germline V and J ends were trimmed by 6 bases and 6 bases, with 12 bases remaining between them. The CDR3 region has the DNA TGTGCCAGCAGCGCACCCCCCGGCGAGCAGTACTTC. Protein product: CASSAPPGEQYF.

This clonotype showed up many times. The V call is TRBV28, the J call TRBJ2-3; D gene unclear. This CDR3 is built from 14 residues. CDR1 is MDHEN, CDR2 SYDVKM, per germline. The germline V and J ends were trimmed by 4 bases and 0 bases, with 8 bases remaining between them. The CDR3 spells CASSSDGSTDTQYF. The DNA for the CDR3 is TGTGCCAGCAGTTCGGACGGGAGCACAGATACGCAGTATTTT.

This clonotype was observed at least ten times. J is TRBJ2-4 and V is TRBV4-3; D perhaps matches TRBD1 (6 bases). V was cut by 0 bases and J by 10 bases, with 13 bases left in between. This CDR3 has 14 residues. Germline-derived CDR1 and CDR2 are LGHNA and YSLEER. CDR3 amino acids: CASSQDRQGQIQYF. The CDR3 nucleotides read TGCGCCAGCAGCCAAGATAGGCAGGGGCAAATTCAGTACTTC.

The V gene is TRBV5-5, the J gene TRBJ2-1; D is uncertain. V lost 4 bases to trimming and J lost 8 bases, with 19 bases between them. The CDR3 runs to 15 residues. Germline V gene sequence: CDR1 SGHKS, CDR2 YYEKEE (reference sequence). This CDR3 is CASSQHAGRLDEQFF. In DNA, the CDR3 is TGTGCCAGCAGCCAACATGCCGGGCGGTTAGATGAGCAGTTCTTC.

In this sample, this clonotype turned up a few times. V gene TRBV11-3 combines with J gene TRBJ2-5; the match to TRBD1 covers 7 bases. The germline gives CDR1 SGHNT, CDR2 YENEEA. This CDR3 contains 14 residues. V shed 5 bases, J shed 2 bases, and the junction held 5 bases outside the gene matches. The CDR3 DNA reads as TGTGCCAGCAGCCGAGGGACAGATCAAGAGACCCAGTACTTC. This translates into CASSRGTDQETQYF.

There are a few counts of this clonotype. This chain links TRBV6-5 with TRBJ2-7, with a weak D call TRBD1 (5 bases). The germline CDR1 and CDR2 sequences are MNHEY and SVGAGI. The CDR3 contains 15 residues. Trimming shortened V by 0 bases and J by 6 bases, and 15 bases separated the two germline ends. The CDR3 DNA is TGTGCCAGCAGTTACTCGGGTTCAGGGCCGGGCGAGCAGTACTTC. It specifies CASSYSGSGPGEQYF.

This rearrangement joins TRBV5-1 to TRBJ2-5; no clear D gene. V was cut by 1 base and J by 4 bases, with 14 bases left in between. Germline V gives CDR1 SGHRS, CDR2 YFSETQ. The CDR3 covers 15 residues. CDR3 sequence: CASSLRPHSGETQYF. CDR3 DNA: TGCGCCAGCAGCTTGAGACCCCACTCAGGAGAGACCCAGTACTTC.

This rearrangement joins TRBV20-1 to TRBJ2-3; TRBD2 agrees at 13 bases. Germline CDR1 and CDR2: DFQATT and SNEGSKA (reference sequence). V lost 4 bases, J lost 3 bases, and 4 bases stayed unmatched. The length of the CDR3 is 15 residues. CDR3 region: CSAKKTSGGTDTQYF. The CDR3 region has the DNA TGCAGTGCTAAAAAGACTAGCGGGGGGACAGATACGCAGTATTTT.

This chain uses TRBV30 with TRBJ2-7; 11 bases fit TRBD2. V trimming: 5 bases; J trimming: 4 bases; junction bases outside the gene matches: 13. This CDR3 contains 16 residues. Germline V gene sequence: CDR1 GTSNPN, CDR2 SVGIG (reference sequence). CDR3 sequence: CAWLGLGTSGDYEQYF. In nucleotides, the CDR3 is TGTGCCTGGCTTGGACTAGGGACTAGCGGAGATTACGAGCAGTACTTC.